This entry concerns a single T cell receptor beta chain. What it binds is not known. V was cut by 0 bases and J by 2 bases, with 13 bases left in between. Germline assignment: CDR1 MNHEY and CDR2 SVGAGI. The CDR3 length is 16 residues. This entry comes from a study of CD8+ T cells in alopecia areata. The study, taken as a whole, reports: Tofacitinib significantly lowered scalp clonality and expanded CD8+ clones among the top 100. Scalp data also include sequences from resident alphabeta T cells of normal skin.

The treatment denotes: oral pan-JAK inhibitor, 5-10 mg twice daily. Collected material from alopecia areata patients comprised lesional scalp punch biopsies and peripheral blood. Extracted RNA was reverse transcribed, and the resulting cDNA served as sequencing template. Sequencing was performed with immunoSEQ multiplex PCR; in TCRdb, only in-frame clones are kept and a portion is missing. Here the sample spans 110,000 to 150,000 clones, 54% being singletons. The clonotype comes from a human donor with alopecia areata. The V gene is TRBV6-5, the J gene TRBJ1-1, with D perhaps TRBD1 (5 bases). Sequenced material: CD8+ T cells sorted from blood, taken at week 4, from a patient treated with tofacitinib. CDR3 amino acids: CASSYSLGEGNTEAFF. The DNA of the CDR3 is TGTGCCAGCAGTTACTCGTTAGGGGAAGGCAACACTGAAGCTTTCTTT.